The clone carrying this T cell receptor beta chain was counted many times. As yet, its antigen is unknown. Using RNA template, CDR3s of TCR alpha and beta were amplified with iRepertoire arm-PCR. One-step reverse transcription and amplification started from approximately 100-400 ng of tissue mRNA or PBMC total RNA. TCRdb reprocessed the multiplex PCR reads with MiXCR, giving one entry per CDR3 protein. The sample records fewer than 200,000 distinct CDR3 sequences, approximately 30% being singletons. The data were obtained in a study of glioma-infiltrating T cells. CDR3 length: 14 amino acids. Germline V CDR1 and CDR2: MNHEY, SVGEGT. V lost 6 bases and J lost 3; bases outside the gene matches: 3. Study-wide points: CDR3 overlap between tissue and blood was very small. Above-expected tissue-blood divergence occurred in all gliomas, most in low-grade ones.

This receptor was identified in a human donor with low-grade glioma or glioblastoma, undergoing nonglioma brain surgery, or in good health (not recorded which). Sequenced material: glioma tissue, nonneoplastic brain tissue, or PBMCs (not recorded which). The gene calls are TRBV6-2 or TRBV6-3 and TRBJ2-2; TRBD1 matches at 8 bases. The CDR3 region is CASRPRGHTGELFF. In nucleotides, the CDR3 is TGTGCCAGCAGGCCCAGGGGGCACACCGGGGAGCTGTTTTTT.